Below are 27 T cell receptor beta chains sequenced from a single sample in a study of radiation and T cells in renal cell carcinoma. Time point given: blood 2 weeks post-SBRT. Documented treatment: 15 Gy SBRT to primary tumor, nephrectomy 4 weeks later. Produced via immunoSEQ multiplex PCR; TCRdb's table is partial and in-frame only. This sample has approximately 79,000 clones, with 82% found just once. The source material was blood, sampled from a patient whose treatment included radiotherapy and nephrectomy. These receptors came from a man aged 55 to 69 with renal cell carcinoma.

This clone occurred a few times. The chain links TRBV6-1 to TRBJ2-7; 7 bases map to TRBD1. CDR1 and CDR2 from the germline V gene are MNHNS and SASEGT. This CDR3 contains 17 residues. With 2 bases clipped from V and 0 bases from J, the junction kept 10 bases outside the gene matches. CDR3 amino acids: CASSERGIQGSSYEQYF. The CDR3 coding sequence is TGTGCCAGCAGTGAAAGAGGGATACAGGGGAGCTCCTACGAGCAGTACTTC.

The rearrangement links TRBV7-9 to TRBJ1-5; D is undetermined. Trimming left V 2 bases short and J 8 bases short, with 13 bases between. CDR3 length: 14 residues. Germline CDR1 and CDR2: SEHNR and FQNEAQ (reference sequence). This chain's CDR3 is CASSLSTRSEPQHF. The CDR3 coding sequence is TGTGCCAGCAGCTTAAGTACAAGAAGCGAGCCCCAGCATTTT.

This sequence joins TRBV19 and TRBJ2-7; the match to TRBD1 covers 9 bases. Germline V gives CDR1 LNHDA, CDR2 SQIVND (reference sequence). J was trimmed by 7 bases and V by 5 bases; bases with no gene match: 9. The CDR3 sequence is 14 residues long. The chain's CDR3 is CASSPGQGLLEQYF. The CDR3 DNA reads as TGTGCCAGTAGTCCGGGACAGGGCCTCCTTGAGCAGTACTTC.

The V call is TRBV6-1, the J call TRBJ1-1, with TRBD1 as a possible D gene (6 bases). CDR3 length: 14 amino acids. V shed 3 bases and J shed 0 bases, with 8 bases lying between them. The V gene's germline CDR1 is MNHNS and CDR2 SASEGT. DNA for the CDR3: TGTGCCAGCAGTGAGAGGGGGATGAACACTGAAGCTTTCTTT. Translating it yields CASSERGMNTEAFF.

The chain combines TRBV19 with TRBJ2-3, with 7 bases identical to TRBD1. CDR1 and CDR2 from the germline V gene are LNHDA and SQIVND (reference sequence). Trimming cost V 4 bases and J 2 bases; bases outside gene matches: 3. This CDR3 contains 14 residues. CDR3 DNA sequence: TGTGCCAGTAGTACGACAGGGATCACAGATACGCAGTATTTT. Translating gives CASSTTGITDTQYF.

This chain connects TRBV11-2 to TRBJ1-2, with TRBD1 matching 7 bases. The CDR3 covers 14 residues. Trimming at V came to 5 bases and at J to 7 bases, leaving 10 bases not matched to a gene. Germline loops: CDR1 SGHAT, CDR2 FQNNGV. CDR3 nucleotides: TGTGCCAGCAGCCCGGGACAGTCCTTGGGTGGCTACACCTTC. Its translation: CASSPGQSLGGYTF.

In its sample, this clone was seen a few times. CDR3 DNA: TGCGCCAGCAGCCAGTCCCCCCCCGTCTCCAGTTGGGACAGGGGCAATCAGCCCCAGCATTTT. Protein: CASSQSPPVSSWDRGNQPQHF. The V gene is TRBV4-3, the J gene TRBJ1-5, with 9 bases matching TRBD1. Per germline, CDR1 LGHNA and CDR2 YSLEER. The V and J ends lost 3 bases and 2 bases, in that order; junction bases with no gene match: 20. This CDR3 comprises 21 residues.

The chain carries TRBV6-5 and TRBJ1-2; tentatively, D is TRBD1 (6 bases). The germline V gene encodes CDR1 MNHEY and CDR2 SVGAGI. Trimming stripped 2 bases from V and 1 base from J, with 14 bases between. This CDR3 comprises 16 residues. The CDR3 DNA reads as TGTGCCAGCAGTTACGGAGGGACCAGGGGTAACTATGGCTACACCTTC. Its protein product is CASSYGGTRGNYGYTF.

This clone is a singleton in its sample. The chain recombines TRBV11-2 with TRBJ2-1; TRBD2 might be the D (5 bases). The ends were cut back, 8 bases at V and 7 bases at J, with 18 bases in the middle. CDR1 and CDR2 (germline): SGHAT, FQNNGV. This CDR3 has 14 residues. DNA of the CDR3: TGTGCCAGCGGAGGAGGTCTCCGAGGGAATGAGCAGTTCTTC. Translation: CASGGGLRGNEQFF. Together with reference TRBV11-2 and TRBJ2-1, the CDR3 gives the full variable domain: EAGVAQSPRYKIIEKRQSVAFWCNPISGHATLYWYQQILGQGPKLLIQFQNNGVVDDSQLPKDRFSAERLKGVDSTLKIQPAKLEDSAVYLCASGGGLRGNEQFFGPGTRLTVL.

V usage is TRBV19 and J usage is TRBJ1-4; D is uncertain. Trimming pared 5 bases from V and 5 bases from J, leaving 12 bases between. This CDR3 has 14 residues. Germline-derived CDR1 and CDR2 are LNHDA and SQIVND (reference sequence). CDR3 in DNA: TGTGCCAGTAGTGCGACCGGAATAAATGAAAAACTGTTTTTT. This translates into CASSATGINEKLFF. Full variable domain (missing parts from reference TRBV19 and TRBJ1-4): DGGITQSPKYLFRKEGQNVTLSCEQNLNHDAMYWYRQDPGQGLRLIYYSQIVNDFQKGDIAEGYSVSREKKESFPLTVTSAQKNPTAFYLCASSATGINEKLFFGSGTQLSVL.

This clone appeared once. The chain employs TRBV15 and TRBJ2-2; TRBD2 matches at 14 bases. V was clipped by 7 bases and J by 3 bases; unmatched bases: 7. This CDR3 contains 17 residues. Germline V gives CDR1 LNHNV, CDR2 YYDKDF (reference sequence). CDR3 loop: CATTEGLAGADTGELFF. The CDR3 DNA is TGTGCCACCACCGAGGGACTAGCGGGAGCCGACACCGGGGAGCTGTTTTTT.

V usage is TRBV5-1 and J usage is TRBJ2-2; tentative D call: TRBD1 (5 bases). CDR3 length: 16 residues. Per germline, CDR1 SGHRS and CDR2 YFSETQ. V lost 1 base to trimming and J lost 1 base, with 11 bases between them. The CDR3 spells CASSLYPQENTGELFF. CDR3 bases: TGCGCCAGCAGCTTGTACCCACAGGAGAACACCGGGGAGCTGTTTTTT. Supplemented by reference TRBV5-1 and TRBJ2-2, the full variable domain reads KAGVTQTPRYLIKTRGQQVTLSCSPISGHRSVSWYQQTPGQGLQFLFEYFSETQRNKGNFPGRFSGRQFSNSRSEMNVSTLELGDSALYLCASSLYPQENTGELFFGEGSRLTVL.

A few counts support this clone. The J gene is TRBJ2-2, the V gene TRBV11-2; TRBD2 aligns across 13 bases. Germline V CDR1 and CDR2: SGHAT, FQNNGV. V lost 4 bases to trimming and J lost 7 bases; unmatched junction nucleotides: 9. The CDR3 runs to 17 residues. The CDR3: CASSSGTSGTYGGELFF. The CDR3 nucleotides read TGTGCCAGCAGCTCCGGGACTAGCGGGACGTATGGCGGGGAGCTGTTTTTT.

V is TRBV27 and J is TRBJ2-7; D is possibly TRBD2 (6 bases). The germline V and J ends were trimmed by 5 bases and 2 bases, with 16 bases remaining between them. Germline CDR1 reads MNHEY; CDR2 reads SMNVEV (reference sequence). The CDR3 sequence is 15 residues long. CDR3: CASSTTGTFTYEQYF. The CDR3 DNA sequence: TGTGCCAGCAGTACCACCGGGACTTTCACCTACGAGCAGTACTTC.

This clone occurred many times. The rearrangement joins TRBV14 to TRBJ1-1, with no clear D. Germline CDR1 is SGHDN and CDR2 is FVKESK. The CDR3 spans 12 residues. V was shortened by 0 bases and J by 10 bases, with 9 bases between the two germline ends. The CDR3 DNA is TGTGCCAGCAGCCAAGATCGAGGACGAGCTTTCTTT. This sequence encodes CASSQDRGRAFF.

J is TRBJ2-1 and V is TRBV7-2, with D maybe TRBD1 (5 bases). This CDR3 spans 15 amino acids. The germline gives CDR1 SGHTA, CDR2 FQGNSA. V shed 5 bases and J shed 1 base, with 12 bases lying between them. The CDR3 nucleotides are TGTGCCAGCAGCCCAACAGGTCCATCCTACAATGAGCAGTTCTTC. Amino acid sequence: CASSPTGPSYNEQFF.

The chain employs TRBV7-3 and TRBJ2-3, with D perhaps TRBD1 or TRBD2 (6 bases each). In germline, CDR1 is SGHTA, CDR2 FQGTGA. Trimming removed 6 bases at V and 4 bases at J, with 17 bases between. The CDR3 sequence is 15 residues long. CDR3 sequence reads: CASSQLGGPADTQYF. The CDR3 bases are TGTGCCAGCAGTCAACTTGGGGGGCCGGCAGATACGCAGTATTTT.

The CDR3 is CASSFSGQAYEQYF. For the CDR3, the DNA is TGTGCCAGCAGCTTTTCCGGCCAGGCCTACGAGCAGTACTTC. The chain joins TRBV7-2 to TRBJ2-7; D remains ambiguous. The CDR3 contains 14 residues. V gave up 3 bases and J gave up 2 bases, with 11 bases separating them. Germline V CDR1 and CDR2: SGHTA, FQGNSA.

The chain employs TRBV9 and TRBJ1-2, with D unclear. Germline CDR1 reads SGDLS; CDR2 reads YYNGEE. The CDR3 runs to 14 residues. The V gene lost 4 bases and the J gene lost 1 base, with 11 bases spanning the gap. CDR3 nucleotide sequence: TGTGCCAGCAGCCCGAGTCTGGGTAACTATGGCTACACCTTC. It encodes CASSPSLGNYGYTF.

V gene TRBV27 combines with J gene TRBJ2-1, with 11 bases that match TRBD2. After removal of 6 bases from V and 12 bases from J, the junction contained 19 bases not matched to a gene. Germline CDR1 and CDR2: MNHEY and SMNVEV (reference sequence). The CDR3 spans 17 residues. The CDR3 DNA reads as TGTGCCAGCAGCTTGCTCGCCGGGACTAGCGGCCAGGTGTCGCAGTTCTTC. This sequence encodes CASSLLAGTSGQVSQFF.

The CDR3 region is CASNRGPLVSGQPQHF. The CDR3 nucleotides are TGCGCCAGTAACAGGGGACCCCTGGTCAGTGGTCAGCCCCAGCATTTT. The rearrangement joins TRBV4-1 to TRBJ1-5; 7 nucleotides match TRBD1. CDR1 is MGHRA, CDR2 YSYEKL, per germline. J lost 6 bases, V lost 9 bases, and 17 bases had no gene match. The CDR3 length is 16 residues.

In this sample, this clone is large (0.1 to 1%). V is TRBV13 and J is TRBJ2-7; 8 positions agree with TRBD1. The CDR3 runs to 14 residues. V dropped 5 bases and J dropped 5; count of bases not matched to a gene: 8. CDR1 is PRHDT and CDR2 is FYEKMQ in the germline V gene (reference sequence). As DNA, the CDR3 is TGTGCCAGCAGCCCAACCGGACAGGGCCACGAGCAGTACTTC. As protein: CASSPTGQGHEQYF.

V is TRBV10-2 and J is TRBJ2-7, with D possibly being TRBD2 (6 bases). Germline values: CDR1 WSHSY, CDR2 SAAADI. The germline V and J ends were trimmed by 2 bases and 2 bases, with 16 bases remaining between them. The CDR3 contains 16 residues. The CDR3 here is CASSELKARGAYEQYF. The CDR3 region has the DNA TGCGCCAGCAGTGAGCTTAAGGCGCGGGGCGCCTACGAGCAGTACTTC.

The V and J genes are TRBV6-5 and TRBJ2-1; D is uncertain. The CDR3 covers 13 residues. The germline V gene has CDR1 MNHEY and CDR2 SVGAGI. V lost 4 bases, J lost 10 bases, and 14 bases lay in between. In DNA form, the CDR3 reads TGTGCCAGCAGTTTGGCTGGCCACCAGGAGCAGTTCTTC. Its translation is CASSLAGHQEQFF.

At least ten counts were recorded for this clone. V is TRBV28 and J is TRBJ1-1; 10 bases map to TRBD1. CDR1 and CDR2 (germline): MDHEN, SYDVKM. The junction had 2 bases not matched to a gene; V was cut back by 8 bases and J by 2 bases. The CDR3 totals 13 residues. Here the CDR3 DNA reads TGTGCCAGCTGGACAGGGGGTAACACTGAAGCTTTCTTT. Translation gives CASWTGGNTEAFF.

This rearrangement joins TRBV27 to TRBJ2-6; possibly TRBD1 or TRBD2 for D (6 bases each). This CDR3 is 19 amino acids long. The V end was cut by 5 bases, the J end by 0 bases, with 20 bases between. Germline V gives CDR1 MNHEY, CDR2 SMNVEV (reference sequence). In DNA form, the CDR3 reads TGTGCCAGCAGTACACCAAGGGGGGATGCCCTCTCTGGGGCCAACGTCCTGACTTTC. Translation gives CASSTPRGDALSGANVLTF. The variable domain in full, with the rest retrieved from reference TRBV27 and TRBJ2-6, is EAQVTQNPRYLITVTGKKLTVTCSQNMNHEYMSWYRQDPGLGLRQIYYSMNVEVTDKGDVPEGYKVSRKEKRNFPLILESPSPNQTSLYFCASSTPRGDALSGANVLTFGAGSRLTVL.

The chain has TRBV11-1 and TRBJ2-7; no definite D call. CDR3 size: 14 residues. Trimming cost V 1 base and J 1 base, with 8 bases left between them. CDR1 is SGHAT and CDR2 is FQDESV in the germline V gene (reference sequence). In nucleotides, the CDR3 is TGTGCCAGCAGCTTAGGCCCCAGGTCCTACGAGCAGTACTTC. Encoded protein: CASSLGPRSYEQYF.